Below, 21 T cell receptor beta chains from the same sample are listed, as sequenced in a study of blood T cell repertoires in COVID-19. Profiling relied on immunoSEQ multiplex PCR, and the TCRdb table lists in-frame clones only, not all of them. The sample has roughly 250,000 clones, roughly 90% seen once. The specimen was peripheral blood. The receptors were sampled from a woman in her forties who had recovered from COVID-19.

This chain uses TRBV7-9 with TRBJ1-6; tentative D call: TRBD1 (5 bases). V lost 6 bases and J 5 bases, leaving 14 bases between the germline ends. The CDR3 consists of 15 residues. The germline CDR1 and CDR2 sequences are SEHNR and FQNEAQ (reference sequence). This CDR3 is CASRETGSNNSPLHF. The CDR3 nucleotides read TGTGCCAGCAGGGAAACAGGCTCTAATAATTCACCCCTCCACTTT.

This clone was picked up a small number of times. The rearrangement links TRBV3-1 (or the pseudogene TRBV3-2) to TRBJ1-1, with a weak D call TRBD1 (5 bases). There are 15 residues in the CDR3. Between the trimmed V and J ends, which lost 4 bases and 0 bases, there was a span of 12 bases. Germline V gives CDR1 LGHDT, CDR2 YNNKEL (reference sequence). The DNA of the CDR3 is TGTGCCAGCAGCCCTTACAGGCTCATGAACACTGAAGCTTTCTTT. It yields the protein CASSPYRLMNTEAFF.

This clone has just a few counts. The genes are TRBV3-1 (or the pseudogene TRBV3-2) and TRBJ2-7, with 10 bases identical to TRBD2. J gave up 3 bases and V 4 bases, and 12 bases lay outside the gene matches. CDR3 length: 17 amino acids. The germline CDR1 and CDR2 sequences are LGHDT and YNNKEL (reference sequence). CDR3 in amino acids: CASSPPRVAGGNYEQYF. In nucleotides, the CDR3 is TGTGCCAGCAGCCCTCCTCGGGTAGCGGGGGGCAACTACGAGCAGTACTTC.

V and J are TRBV28 and TRBJ2-6; a possible D gene is TRBD2 (5 bases). The CDR3 is made up of 16 amino acids. Trimming took 8 bases from V and 4 from J, leaving 18 bases between them. Germline CDR1 reads MDHEN; CDR2 reads SYDVKM. CDR3 in DNA: TGTGCCAGCGTTAGAGCCGAGGGAACCGGGGCCAACGTCCTGACTTTC. Translating gives CASVRAEGTGANVLTF.

The genes are TRBV19 and TRBJ1-5, with a tentative D call TRBD1 (5 bases). V lost 4 bases and J 4 bases, leaving 14 bases between the germline ends. Germline-derived CDR1 and CDR2 are LNHDA and SQIVND (reference sequence). The CDR3 runs 15 residues. CDR3 region: CASSKRTGGNQPQHF. CDR3 DNA: TGTGCCAGTAGTAAGAGAACCGGGGGTAATCAGCCCCAGCATTTT.

V gene TRBV11-2 combines with J gene TRBJ1-1; no definite D call. The V end lost 2 bases, the J end lost 6 bases, and 13 bases lay between the germline ends. The CDR3 length is 14 residues. Germline V gene data show CDR1 as SGHAT and CDR2 as FQNNGV. The CDR3 DNA reads as TGTGCCAGCAGCTTATTGATGACAATGCCTGAAGCTTTCTTT. Translation: CASSLLMTMPEAFF.

This chain joins TRBV6-5 and TRBJ2-5; 8 positions agree with TRBD1. The CDR3 contains 15 residues. V lost 7 bases and J lost 4; bases outside the gene matches: 11. Germline V CDR1 and CDR2: MNHEY, SVGAGI. CDR3 DNA: TGTGCCAGCACCAAAGGGGACAGGAGGTTAGAGACCCAGTACTTC. This encodes CASTKGDRRLETQYF.

The V gene is TRBV14, the J gene TRBJ1-2; a possible D gene is TRBD1 (5 bases). The V end was cut by 6 bases, the J end by 4 bases, with 15 bases between. The CDR3 runs 14 residues. The V gene's germline CDR1 is SGHDN and CDR2 FVKESK. CDR3: CASSPGLGGYGYTF. Written as DNA, the CDR3 is TGTGCCAGCAGTCCAGGACTCGGGGGCTATGGCTACACCTTC.

J is TRBJ1-1 and V is TRBV27; 7 bases are a match to TRBD1. Germline assignment: CDR1 MNHEY and CDR2 SMNVEV (reference sequence). The CDR3 loop spans 14 amino acids. The junction had 7 bases not matched to a gene; V was cut back by 5 bases and J by 4 bases. CDR3: CASSPLDRLTEAFF. In DNA, the CDR3 is TGTGCCAGCAGTCCCCTGGACAGGCTCACTGAAGCTTTCTTT.

In its sample, this clone was seen a few times. J is TRBJ2-7 and V is TRBV12-3 or TRBV12-4; D possibly corresponds to TRBD1 (5 bases). The V gene lost 5 bases and the J gene lost 7 bases, with 15 bases spanning the gap. There are 13 residues in the CDR3. The CDR3 DNA follows: TGTGCCAGCAGTACCAGGGCAGCTTGGGAGCAGTACTTC. This gives the protein CASSTRAAWEQYF.

The chain has TRBV30 and TRBJ1-5; D is ambiguous. CDR1 is GTSNPN and CDR2 is SVGIG in the germline V gene (reference sequence). V was clipped by 0 bases and J by 7 bases, with 10 bases between them. CDR3 size: 13 residues. The CDR3 nucleotides read TGTGCCTGGAGTGTAGAGGGTGGACAGCCCCAGCATTTT. Amino acids: CAWSVEGGQPQHF.

J is TRBJ2-3 and V is TRBV5-1; TRBD1 agrees at 8 bases. The CDR3 is 16 amino acids. The germline V gene encodes CDR1 SGHRS and CDR2 YFSETQ. V dropped 2 bases and J dropped 3; count of bases not matched to a gene: 8. The CDR3 spells CASSFPGQGVTDTQYF. The CDR3 nucleotides read TGCGCCAGCAGCTTCCCCGGACAGGGAGTGACAGATACGCAGTATTTT.

The genes are TRBV11-1 and TRBJ2-2; D is perhaps TRBD1 (6 bases). This CDR3 region has 15 residues. The V gene's germline CDR1 is SGHAT and CDR2 FQDESV (reference sequence). Trimming removed 1 base from V and 5 bases from J, with 11 bases in between. CDR3 protein: CASSLGGQGTGELFF. The CDR3 coding sequence is TGTGCCAGCAGCTTAGGAGGGCAGGGGACCGGGGAGCTGTTTTTT.

This chain uses TRBV19 with TRBJ1-2; TRBD1 matches at 8 bases. In germline, CDR1 is LNHDA, CDR2 SQIVND (reference sequence). The CDR3 totals 15 residues. J lost 1 base, V lost 5 bases, and 6 bases had no gene match. The chain's CDR3 is CASSLGDRINYGYTF. The CDR3 nucleotides read TGTGCCAGTAGTTTGGGGGACAGGATTAACTATGGCTACACCTTC.

The V call is TRBV6-1, the J call TRBJ1-3; D remains ambiguous. CDR1 is MNHNS and CDR2 is SASEGT in the germline V gene. The V gene lost 2 bases and the J gene lost 5 bases, with 19 bases spanning the gap. The CDR3 sequence is 17 residues long. The chain's CDR3 is CASSESAHQVARNTIYF. CDR3 DNA: TGTGCCAGCAGTGAATCCGCGCACCAGGTTGCGAGAAACACCATATATTTT.

The chain carries TRBV7-9 and TRBJ1-1; 7 bases line up with TRBD1. The V segment lost 5 bases and the J segment 4 bases; nucleotides outside the gene matches: 10. The CDR3 is made up of 15 amino acids. Germline CDR1 is SEHNR and CDR2 is FQNEAQ (reference sequence). CDR3: CASSPRQGLVTEAFF. In nucleotides, the CDR3 is TGTGCCAGCAGCCCCCGACAGGGTTTGGTCACTGAAGCTTTCTTT.

V gene TRBV10-3 combines with J gene TRBJ2-1; a possible D gene is TRBD2 (7 bases). Germline CDR1 reads ENHRY; CDR2 reads SYGVKD. With 8 bases removed from V and 3 bases from J, the gap between germline ends came to 14 bases. This CDR3 has 14 residues. The CDR3 sequence: CAIDRGGRYNEQFF. Here the CDR3 DNA reads TGTGCCATCGATCGCGGGGGCCGCTACAATGAGCAGTTCTTC.

The J gene is TRBJ2-3, the V gene TRBV9, with D unclear. Germline-derived CDR1 and CDR2 are SGDLS and YYNGEE. This CDR3 contains 15 residues. V lost 0 bases and J 2 bases, leaving 10 bases between the germline ends. CDR3 protein: CASSVAGLNTDTQYF. CDR3 nucleotide sequence: TGTGCCAGCAGCGTAGCTGGCCTGAACACAGATACGCAGTATTTT. Complete variable domain (other parts from reference TRBV9 and TRBJ2-3): DSGVTQTPKHLITATGQRVTLRCSPRSGDLSVYWYQQSLDQGLQFLIQYYNGEERAKGNILERFSAQQFPDLHSELNLSSLELGDSALYFCASSVAGLNTDTQYFGPGTRLTVL.

The chain joins TRBV5-1 to TRBJ2-1, with 9 bases lining up with TRBD2. The V segment lost 4 bases and the J segment 4 bases; nucleotides outside the gene matches: 6. CDR1 and CDR2 (germline): SGHRS, YFSETQ. CDR3 length: 15 amino acids. The DNA of the CDR3 is TGCGCCAGCAGCGTTAGCGGGGGACCTTACAATGAGCAGTTCTTC. Translated, it gives CASSVSGGPYNEQFF.

The chain combines TRBV27 with TRBJ2-5; D perhaps matches TRBD2 (5 bases). The CDR3 is 13 residues long. Germline assignment: CDR1 MNHEY and CDR2 SMNVEV (reference sequence). Trimming cost V 2 bases and J 9 bases, with 13 bases left between them. CDR3 DNA sequence: TGTGCCAGCAGTTTAACCTGGGGAGAATCCCAGTACTTC. As protein: CASSLTWGESQYF.

The rearrangement joins TRBV5-1 to TRBJ1-6; 10 bases map to TRBD1. V was pared by 4 bases and J by 8 bases, with 9 bases of the junction left unmatched. Germline V gene lookup returns CDR1 SGHRS and CDR2 YFSETQ. The CDR3 has 16 residues. Here the CDR3 DNA reads TGCGCCAGCAGCCAGGTGCCGGGACAGGGGTATTCACCCCTCCACTTT. Its translation is CASSQVPGQGYSPLHF.